This T cell receptor (beta chain) comes out of a study of cytomegalovirus exposure and HLA in healthy donors (dated by TCRdb to 2015 to 2018). For the wider study: According to an earlier analysis of 550 to 750 of the donors, some 180 million T cells yielded 90 million to 130 million unique TCR beta sequences and around 300 Gb of sequence data. An early release that covered more than 550 HLA-typed donors contained approximately 300 gigabases of sequencing data and tens of millions of unique TCR sequences. The genetic ancestry cluster associated with self-reported Caucasian donors included about 84% of the roughly 380 genotyped donors. The study aimed to test whether signatures of past pathogen exposure could be identified by cataloging public T cell receptors. The study profiled the T cell repertoires of around 700 subjects by immunosequencing and related them to cytomegalovirus serostatus. In addition to the first cohort of about 650 subjects, a separate validation cohort of approximately 120 different subjects was used. To predict cytomegalovirus infection status, the study brought together high-throughput TCR immunosequencing, statistical association of individual TCRs with disease status, and machine learning. A later analysis re-analyzed previously published TCR beta repertoires from approximately 670 donors and added high-resolution HLA genotyping to study TCR occurrence patterns. The later analysis used no new phenotypic data to find candidate immune exposures, relying instead on TCR beta sequences and their occurrence across donors. An earlier analysis of fewer than 700 of the donors applied high-throughput TCR beta sequencing to assess whether each TCR beta V gene segment acted as functional or pseudogenic. Donor age, sex, ethnicity and CMV serostatus were collected together with the repertoire data. Genome-wide SNP genotypes for about 65% of the roughly 670 donors were used in a later genetic analysis, which treated that subset as a discovery cohort. All discovery cohort repertoires had been generated using a single sequencing platform. Both class I and class II loci were covered by HLA typing, at four-digit resolution. The number of donors typed differed by locus, with about 629-640 for A, B, C, DRB1 and DQB1, around 500 for DQA1, over 600 for DPA1, and around 450 for DPB1. Because of strong linkage in the cohort, five DR-DQ haplotypes were treated as single units for association and clustering. Among 350 to 400 genotyped donors of the cohort, an average of approximately 240,000 unique TCR beta nucleotide sequences were sequenced per donor, 15% to 20% of them non-productive.

There are 15 amino acids in the CDR3, from cysteine to phenylalanine inclusive. The DNA shown is the 45-base CDR3, in frame from base 1. V is clipped by 4 bases and J by 6 bases, and the sequence between their germline boundaries is 16 bases long. Sequences MDHEN (CDR1) and SYDVKM (CDR2) are obtained from the germline V gene. Results the study describes overall, beyond this receptor: In an earlier analysis of several hundred of the donors, most TCR beta V segments were observed in productive rearrangements about 90% or about 30% of the time, broadly matching IMGT annotations. Because counts were too low, under 20 rarely observed V segments, including chromosome 9 orphons, were left out of the earlier analysis of 587 of the donors. Strong co-occurrence of HLA alleles, especially DR and DQ, made assigning TCR associations to individual alleles difficult. In a later analysis, HLA-associated TCR beta chains showed more clonal expansion and lower generation probabilities than non-associated chains that were equally common. According to a later analysis, most CMV-associated TCR beta chains appeared to be HLA-restricted, and the HLA associations seemed to be driven largely by CMV exposure. For the cohort, immune exposure information was limited to CMV serostatus. Some IMGT-functional V segments, including TRBV6-2 and TRBV6-3, could not be distinguished by the 87-base-pair reads and were therefore excluded. It was suggested by the authors that the approach could potentially be generalized to other disease states and immunological phenotypes. In vitro tests confirmed that a few of the cytomegalovirus-associated TCR beta chains recognize cytomegalovirus antigens. The sequencing pipeline was judged likely to have produced a cluster of highly shared sequence variants as a technical artifact. A total of about 150 TCR beta chains were listed by the study as associated with cytomegalovirus. A later genetic analysis associated a missense DCLRE1C variant with V-gene and J-gene trimming of TCR beta chains, and an independent cohort replicated the association. The classifier was reported to diagnose cytomegalovirus status with high specificity and sensitivity in both the original cohort and the validation cohort. In a later analysis, TCR association rates were found to vary across HLA loci, with the most associated TCRs seen for DRB1 alleles and the fewest for HLA-C alleles. A later analysis associated roughly 17,000 TCR beta sequences with specific HLA alleles at a false discovery rate of 0.05. The presence/absence analyses assumed that sequencing depth was roughly uniform across donors, and that assumption may not be true. A further reported finding was that TCR beta sequences accurately predicted the HLA-A and HLA-B alleles for most subjects in the first cohort. In a later analysis, several top co-occurrence clusters were reported to appear linked to parvovirus B19, influenza, CMV and Epstein-Barr virus. In this cohort, only TCR beta chains were sequenced, and detectable features were limited by the absence of alpha or paired-chain data. Because HLA typing was unavailable for some donors at each locus, only the typed subset was used in association tests. Linkage disequilibrium might explain the correlated functional status among segregating V segments, but an unknown experimental factor could not be excluded. Most TCR sequences were observed very rarely across donors, whereas some public TCRs were present in many individuals. A later genetic analysis reported fewer N-insertions in productive TCRs among donors in an Asian-associated ancestry cluster than the approximately 700-donor mean.

The cohort was made up of 666 healthy bone marrow donors. Cohort members were all nominally healthy when sampled, although unrecorded immune exposures were likely present. The donor tested CMV seronegative and was one of the 352 seronegative cohort members. A peripheral blood sample was provided by each donor, and peripheral blood mononuclear cells were used for TCR beta sequencing. Genomic DNA was extracted from the blood cell samples with the Qiagen DNeasy Blood Extraction Kit. The library was generated by the immunoSEQ multiplex PCR assay. The multiplex PCR relied on a mix of 60 forward primers for TCR Vbeta segments and 13 reverse primers for TCR Jbeta segments. The CDR3 region of rearranged TCR beta genes was amplified from genomic DNA with a multiplex PCR assay. The Illumina HiSeq System was used to sequence the amplified TCR beta libraries as 87-base-pair reads. In the paper's pipeline: A later analysis tallied roughly 80 million unique TCR beta chains across the 666 repertoires, and roughly 11 million of those chains were shared by two or more donors. Raw reads were error-corrected and collapsed into unique sequences by a nearest-neighbor algorithm in which closely related sequences were merged to remove PCR and sequencing errors. Alignment of CDR3 sequences to IMGT reference sequences was used to assign V, D and J gene segments. For a sequence to be retained, a match of at least six nucleotides was required to both a V gene segment and a J gene segment. A rearrangement counted as productive if the CDR3 had no stop codons and remained in frame with V and J, and every other rearrangement counted as non-productive. CDR3 was defined according to IMGT convention as the region running from the second conserved V-encoded cysteine to the conserved J-encoded phenylalanine. The earlier analysis of around 640 of the donors excluded sequences that lacked an unambiguous match to a single V gene segment. In an earlier analysis of about 590 of the donors, a V segment was called functional when productive rearrangements were above 56.7%, and segregating when the standard deviation between donors exceeded 5%. A statistical classification framework was built for diagnosing cytomegalovirus status from the catalog of TCR beta chain sequences. In a later analysis, TCR nucleotide sequences were compared against IMGT/GENE-DB human TR gene sequences so that V and J genes could be assigned. In a later analysis, CDR3 sequences and most-parsimonious VDJ recombination scenarios were assigned using the TCRdist pipeline. In a later analysis, every TCR beta chain was defined by the combination of its CDR3 amino acid sequence and its V-gene family, and reads without a unique V-gene family were dropped. In a later analysis, 450 to 600 highly shared, low-generation-probability nucleotide sequences were removed to address suspected cross-contamination and a sequencing artifact. A later analysis calculated a clonal expansion index for each public chain from normalized within-repertoire ranks of inferred template counts. Generation probabilities in a later analysis came from a VDJ recombination model fitted to out-of-frame rearrangements, and those results were checked against IGoR. In a later analysis, hypergeometric tests were used to score TCR-TCR, TCR-HLA and TCR-CMV co-occurrence, with a repertoire-size bias correction applied to TCR pairs. A later analysis estimated false discovery rates by permuting HLA or CMV assignments 20 times. In a later analysis, co-occurring TCRs were grouped using DBSCAN, and TCRdist sequence similarity was added for clustering within HLA-allele-positive subsets. Repertoires with fewer than 30,000 or more than 120,000 public chains were left out of co-occurrence clustering, as were four to six repertoires with anomalous nucleotide sharing. Held by TCRdb, this immuneACCESS table contains in-frame sequences only and omits some clones. Under half of the omission traces to an unresolved V gene where checked; the cause of the rest is unknown. V, J and clone size are those of that table, while D and trimming were read from the DNA. For this sample there are over 80,000 clones; under 90% appear just once. About 4% of the sample belongs to the ten largest clones.

This clone showed up just once. Its specific antigen is unknown. The input lacks base qualities; no much larger clone sits a single base away. The material sequenced was PBMCs. The sequence came from a man aged 50 to 60 in good health and CMV-seronegative. The V gene is TRBV28 and the J gene is TRBJ2-1; a tentative D call is TRBD2 (5 bases match). CDR3 loop: CASSSGTTKLNEQFF. The base sequence is TGTGCCAGCAGTTCAGGCACGACTAAGCTCAATGAGCAGTTCTTC.